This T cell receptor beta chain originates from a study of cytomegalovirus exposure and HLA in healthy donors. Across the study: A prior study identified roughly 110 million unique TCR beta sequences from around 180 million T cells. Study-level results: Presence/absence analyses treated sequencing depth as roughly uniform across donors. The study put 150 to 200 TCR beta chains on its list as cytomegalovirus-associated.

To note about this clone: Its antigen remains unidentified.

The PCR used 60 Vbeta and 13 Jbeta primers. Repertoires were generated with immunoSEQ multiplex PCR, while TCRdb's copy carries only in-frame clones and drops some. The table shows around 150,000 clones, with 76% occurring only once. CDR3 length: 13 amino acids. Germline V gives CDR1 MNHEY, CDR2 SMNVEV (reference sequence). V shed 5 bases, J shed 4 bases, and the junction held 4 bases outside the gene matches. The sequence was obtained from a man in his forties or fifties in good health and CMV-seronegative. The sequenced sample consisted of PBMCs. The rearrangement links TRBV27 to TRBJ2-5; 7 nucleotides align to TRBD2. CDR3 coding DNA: TGTGCCAGCAGTCCTTTAGCGGGAGAGACCCAGTACTTC. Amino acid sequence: CASSPLAGETQYF.